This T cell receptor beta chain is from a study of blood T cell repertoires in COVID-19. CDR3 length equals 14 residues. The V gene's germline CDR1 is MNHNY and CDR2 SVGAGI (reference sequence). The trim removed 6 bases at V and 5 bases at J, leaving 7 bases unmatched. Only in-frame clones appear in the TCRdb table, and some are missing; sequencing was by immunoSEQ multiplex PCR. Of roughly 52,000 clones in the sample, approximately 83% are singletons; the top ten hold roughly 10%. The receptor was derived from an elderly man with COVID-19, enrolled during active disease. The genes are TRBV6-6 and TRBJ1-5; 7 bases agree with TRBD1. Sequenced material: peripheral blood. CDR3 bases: TGTGCCAGCAGCCCGGACAGGATGGATCAGCCCCAGCATTTT. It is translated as CASSPDRMDQPQHF.